This T cell receptor (beta chain) was sequenced in a study of T-cell reconstitution after alpha-beta-depleted transplantation in children. Study-wide results and caveats: As was reported, about two months after transplant, alpha-beta T cells came from several hundred expanded graft clones. T-cell counts and diversity at one year following transplant were attributed mainly to newly produced T cells.

Preparation of the TCRbeta library involved a method that used unique molecular identifiers. MiXCR, applied by TCRdb to the PCR reads, yields one record per CDR3 protein. The sample holds 100,000 or so distinct CDR3 sequences, roughly a quarter seen once. About this clonotype itself: Its antigen is not known.

CDR1 and CDR2 from the germline V gene are ENHRY and SYGVKD. V trimming: 11 bases; J trimming: 8 bases; junction bases outside the gene matches: 10. The CDR3 length is 12 residues. The TCR originated in a boy younger than 10 with acute lymphoblastic leukemia, due to receive a stem cell transplant. The chain links TRBV10-3 to TRBJ2-3; the match to TRBD2 covers 7 bases. This sample comprised PBMCs, obtained before TCRalphabeta/CD19-depleted stem cell transplant. DNA for the CDR3: TGTGCCTCCAGCGGGGCAGACGGTACGCAGTATTTT. This codes for CASSGADGTQYF.